Listed below are T cell receptor beta chains from one sample, sequenced in a study of a mutant IDH1 vaccine in newly diagnosed glioma. Which antigens these TCRs recognize remains unknown. Repertoires were generated with immunoSEQ multiplex PCR, while TCRdb's copy carries only in-frame clones and drops some. The sample lists 50,000 to 65,000 clones; about nine tenths were seen once. The input for sequencing was PBMCs, taken from a glioma patient whose treatment included an IDH1 peptide vaccine. Source of these receptors: a man aged 40-49 years with glioma. The CDR3 runs from the conserved cysteine through the conserved F or W. Fields, in order: D gene, J gene, clone size, V gene, CDR3 DNA, CDR3 protein. A D gene is named only where the DNA matches it firmly. Size is omitted from some rows. Given values are once, few, many or a class for expanded clones.

- TRBJ1-1 once TRBV18 TGTGCCAGCTCCCGGGACTCTAACACTGAAGCTTTCTTT CASSRDSNTEAFF
- TRBJ2-1 - TRBV7-2 TGTGCCAGCAGCCCCGTGTACAATGAGCAGTTCTTC CASSPVYNEQFF
- TRBJ2-4 - TRBV2 TGTGCCAGCAGGGTAACTGACACGACCCGACAGTACTTC CASRVTDTTRQYF
- TRBJ1-5 - TRBV6-1 TGTGCCAGCAGGGAAAAGGGGTCCAATCAGCCCCAGCATTTT CASREKGSNQPQHF
TRBD2 TRBJ2-3 few TRBV15 TGTGCCACCAGCAGAGACCAGCGGGAGGACTATTTCCTTAGCACAGATACGCAGTATTTT CATSRDQREDYFLSTDTQYF
- TRBJ1-5 - TRBV7-9 TGTGCCAGCAGCTCCCGGGCGGGTAATCAGCCCCAGCATTTT CASSSRAGNQPQHF
- TRBJ1-2 - TRBV11-2 TGTGCCAGCAGCTTTGGGTTTGGCTACACCTTC CASSFGFGYTF
- TRBJ1-1 - TRBV2 TGTGCCAGCAGCGGCGGGACGGGGAACACTGAAGCTTTCTTT CASSGGTGNTEAFF
- TRBJ2-2 - TRBV5-1 TGCGCCAGCAGCCGCCGGCTGACGAACACCGGGGAGCTGTTTTTT CASSRRLTNTGELFF
TRBD2 TRBJ2-7 - TRBV5-6 TGTGCCAGCAGTTCAGGACTAGCGACCTACGAGCAGTACTTC CASSSGLATYEQYF
- TRBJ1-2 few TRBV28 TGTGCCAGCAGTTCTACCCTAGGCTACACCTTC CASSSTLGYTF
- TRBJ1-5 - TRBV4-3 TGCGCCAGCAGCCATGGCAGGGACAATCAGCCCCAGCATTTT CASSHGRDNQPQHF
- TRBJ1-2 - TRBV15 TGTGCCACCTCTCCTGTTAACTATGGCTACACCTTC CATSPVNYGYTF
- TRBJ2-3 - TRBV5-8 TGTGCCAGCAGCTTTGGCAAGACCCAAGATACGCAGTATTTT CASSFGKTQDTQYF
TRBD1 TRBJ2-6 - TRBV6-6 TGTGCCAGCAGTAGACAGGGTGCGGTTGGGGCCAACGTCCTGACTTTC CASSRQGAVGANVLTF
- TRBJ1-5 - TRBV2 TGTGCCAGCAGTGACGTGAGGGGAGGGATTCAGCCCCAGCATTTT CASSDVRGGIQPQHF
- TRBJ2-1 - TRBV28 TGTGCCAGCAGTTCCGCCCAGGGGAGGGTAAGGTTCTTC CASSSAQGRVRFF
TRBD1 TRBJ1-1 - TRBV4-1 TGCGCCAGCAGCCAAGATCTCAGGGGGGAAGCTTCGAGGACTGAAGCTTTCTTT CASSQDLRGEASRTEAFF
- TRBJ1-6 medium-sized TRBV4-2 TGTGCCAGCACCCCTTCCCAGGACAGAGATAATTCACCCCTCCACTTT CASTPSQDRDNSPLHF
- TRBJ2-1 - TRBV6-6 TGTGCCAGCAGTCAAGACATGTACAATGAGCAGTTCTTC CASSQDMYNEQFF
- TRBJ2-6 - TRBV6-6 TGTGCCAGCAGTTACGTTAGGACTGGGGCCAACGTCCTGACTTTC CASSYVRTGANVLTF
- TRBJ1-5 - TRBV7-8 TGTGCCAGCAGCTTAAGGACGGGGGGTAGGAATCAGCCCCAGCATTTT CASSLRTGGRNQPQHF
- TRBJ2-2 once TRBV18 TGTGCCAGCTCACCCGGACAGAACACCGGGGAGCTGTTTTTT CASSPGQNTGELFF
TRBD1 TRBJ2-7 - TRBV2 TGTGCCAGCAGGACAGGGGGCGACTACGAGCAGTACTTC CASRTGGDYEQYF
- TRBJ2-5 - TRBV2 TGTGCCAGCAGTGAAATGGGAGGAGAGACCCAGTACTTC CASSEMGGETQYF
TRBD2 TRBJ2-5 once TRBV5-4 TGTGCCAGCAGCTCCACTCTAGCGGGAGGGCGAGAGACCCAGTACTTC CASSSTLAGGRETQYF
TRBD2 TRBJ2-1 - TRBV9 TGTGCCAGCAGCGACCATAGCGGGAGGCCTGTCAATGAGCAGTTCTTC CASSDHSGRPVNEQFF
TRBD1 TRBJ2-6 - TRBV25-1 TGTGCCAGCAGTGAGGACAGGGACTCTGGGGCCAACGTCCTGACTTTC CASSEDRDSGANVLTF
- TRBJ2-3 - TRBV7-2 TGTGCCAGCAGCTTAGGACCAGATACGCAGTATTTT CASSLGPDTQYF
- TRBJ1-1 - TRBV11-2 TGTGCCAGCAGCTTAAATCGGGGCCCGAATCCGGCTTTCTTT CASSLNRGPNPAFF
TRBD2 TRBJ2-7 - TRBV10-3 TGTGCCATCAGCAACCTGGGACTAGCGGGAGAGTCCTACGAGCAGTACTTC CAISNLGLAGESYEQYF
- TRBJ2-2 - TRBV7-3 TGTGCCAGCAGCTCACAACGTACCGGGGAGCTGTTTTTT CASSSQRTGELFF
TRBD2 TRBJ2-1 - TRBV10-3 TGTGCCATCAGCACCGGGACTAGCGGGGTCAATGAGCAGTTCTTC CAISTGTSGVNEQFF
- TRBJ2-3 few TRBV4-1 TGCGCCAGCAGCCAAGGACTACCCCGCACAGATACGCAGTATTTT CASSQGLPRTDTQYF
- TRBJ2-7 - TRBV21-1 TGTGCCAGCAGCGAGGGACTAGCGGGGCGGTACGAGCAGTACTTC CASSEGLAGRYEQYF
TRBD2 TRBJ2-7 - TRBV11-3 TGTGCCAGCAGCTTAGATTCTAGCGGGAGAGTCGACGAGCAGTACTTC CASSLDSSGRVDEQYF
TRBD2 TRBJ2-7 - TRBV5-8 TGTGCCAGCAGCTTGGGACTAGCGGGAGCCTGGTCCTACGAGCAGTACTTC CASSLGLAGAWSYEQYF
TRBD2 TRBJ2-7 - TRBV4-1 TGCGCCAGCAGCCAAGATTGGCGGGAGTTCCCCTACGAGCAGTACTTC CASSQDWREFPYEQYF
TRBD2 TRBJ2-1 - TRBV4-1 TGCGCCAGCAGCCCGGCCGGACTAGCGGTTTACAATGAGCAGTTCTTC CASSPAGLAVYNEQFF
- TRBJ2-7 - TRBV6-1 TGTGCCAGCATACTAGGTGGGAGCTCCTACGAGCAGTACTTC CASILGGSSYEQYF
TRBD2 TRBJ2-7 - TRBV7-2 TGTGCCAGCAGCTTAACGTCGAGCGGGAGGGAATTGTACTTC CASSLTSSGRELYF
- TRBJ1-2 - TRBV7-2 TGTGCCAGCAGCTTAGACGGGGGGGCGGGCTATGGCTACACCTTC CASSLDGGAGYGYTF
- TRBJ1-1 - TRBV4-1 TGCGCCAGCAGCCAAGTTGTCGGGGGCAACACTGAAGCTTTCTTT CASSQVVGGNTEAFF
TRBD1 TRBJ2-5 few TRBV6-1 TGTGCCAGCAGTGAATTTAGAGGCCAGGGGGCAGGAGAGACCCAGTACTTC CASSEFRGQGAGETQYF